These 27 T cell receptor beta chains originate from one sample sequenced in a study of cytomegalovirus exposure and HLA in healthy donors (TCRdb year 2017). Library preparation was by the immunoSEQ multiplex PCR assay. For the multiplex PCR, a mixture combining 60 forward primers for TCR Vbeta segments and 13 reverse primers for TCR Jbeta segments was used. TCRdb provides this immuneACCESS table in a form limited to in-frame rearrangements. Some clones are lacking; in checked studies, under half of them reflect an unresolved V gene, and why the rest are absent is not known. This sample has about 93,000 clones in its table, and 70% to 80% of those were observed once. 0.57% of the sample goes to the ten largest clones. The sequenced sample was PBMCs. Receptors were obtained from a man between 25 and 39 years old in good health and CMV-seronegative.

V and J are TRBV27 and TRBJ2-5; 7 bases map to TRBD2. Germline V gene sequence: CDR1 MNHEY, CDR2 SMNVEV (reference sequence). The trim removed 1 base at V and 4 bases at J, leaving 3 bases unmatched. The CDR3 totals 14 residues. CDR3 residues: CASSLYAGVETQYF. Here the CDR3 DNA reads TGTGCCAGCAGTTTATACGCGGGAGTAGAGACCCAGTACTTC.

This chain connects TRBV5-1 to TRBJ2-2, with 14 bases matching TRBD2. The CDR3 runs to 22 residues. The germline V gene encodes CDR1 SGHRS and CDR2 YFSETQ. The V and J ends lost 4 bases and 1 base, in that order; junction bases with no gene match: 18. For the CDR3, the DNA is TGCGCCAGCAGCCCGGGACTAGCGGGAGCACAAAAGCCCAAACTGAACACCGGGGAGCTGTTTTTT. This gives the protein CASSPGLAGAQKPKLNTGELFF.

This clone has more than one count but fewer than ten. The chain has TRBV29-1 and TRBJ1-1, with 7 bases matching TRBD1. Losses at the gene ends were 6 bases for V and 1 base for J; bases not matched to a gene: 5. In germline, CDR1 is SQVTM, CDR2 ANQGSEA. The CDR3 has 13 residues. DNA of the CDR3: TGCAGCGTAAGGGGACAGACGAACACTGAAGCTTTCTTT. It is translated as CSVRGQTNTEAFF.

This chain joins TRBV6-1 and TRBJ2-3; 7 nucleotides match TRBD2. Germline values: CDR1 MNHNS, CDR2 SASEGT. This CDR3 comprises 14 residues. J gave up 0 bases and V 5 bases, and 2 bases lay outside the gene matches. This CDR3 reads CASSMGGSTDTQYF. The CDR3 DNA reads TGTGCCAGCAGTATGGGGGGGAGCACAGATACGCAGTATTTT.

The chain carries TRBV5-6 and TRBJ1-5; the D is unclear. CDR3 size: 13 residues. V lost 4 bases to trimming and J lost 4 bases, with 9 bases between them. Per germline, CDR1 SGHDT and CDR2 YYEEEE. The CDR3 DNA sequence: TGTGCCAGCAGCCCCGGAGGGAATCAGCCCCAGCATTTT. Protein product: CASSPGGNQPQHF.

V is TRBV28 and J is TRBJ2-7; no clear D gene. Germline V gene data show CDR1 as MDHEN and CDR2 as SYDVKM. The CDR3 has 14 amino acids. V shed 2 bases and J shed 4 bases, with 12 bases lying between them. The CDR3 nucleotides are TGTGCCAGCAGTTTAGCTAGGTCCCCATACGAGCAGTACGTC. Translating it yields CASSLARSPYEQYV.

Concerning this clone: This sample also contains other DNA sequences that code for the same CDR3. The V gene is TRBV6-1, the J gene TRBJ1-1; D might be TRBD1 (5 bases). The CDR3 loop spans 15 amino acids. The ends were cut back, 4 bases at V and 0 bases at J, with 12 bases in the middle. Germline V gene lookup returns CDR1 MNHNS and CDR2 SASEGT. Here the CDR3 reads CASSAPRAMNTEAFF. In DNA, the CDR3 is TGTGCCAGCAGTGCGCCCAGGGCGATGAACACTGAAGCTTTCTTT.

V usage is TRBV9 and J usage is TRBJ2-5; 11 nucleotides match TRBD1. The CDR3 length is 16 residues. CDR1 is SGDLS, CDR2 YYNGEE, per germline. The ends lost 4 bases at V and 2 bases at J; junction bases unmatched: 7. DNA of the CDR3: TGTGCCAGCAGCTCGGGACAGGGGGTAGGGCAAGAGACCCAGTACTTC. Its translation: CASSSGQGVGQETQYF.

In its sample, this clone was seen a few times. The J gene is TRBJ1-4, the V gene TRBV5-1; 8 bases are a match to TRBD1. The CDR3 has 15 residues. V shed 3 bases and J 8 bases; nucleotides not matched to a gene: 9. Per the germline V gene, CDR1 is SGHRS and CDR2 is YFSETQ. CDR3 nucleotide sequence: TGCGCCAGCAGCTCGGACAGGGCCCTTGGGGAAAAACTGTTTTTT. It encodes CASSSDRALGEKLFF.

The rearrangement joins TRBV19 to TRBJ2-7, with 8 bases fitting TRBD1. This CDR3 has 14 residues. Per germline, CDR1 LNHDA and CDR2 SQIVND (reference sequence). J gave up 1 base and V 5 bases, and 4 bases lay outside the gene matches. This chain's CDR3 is CASSPGTGSYEQYF. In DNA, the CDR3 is TGTGCCAGTAGTCCGGGGACAGGATCCTACGAGCAGTACTTC.

CDR3 amino acids: CASSRAGGELFF. The CDR3 DNA is TGTGCCAGCAGCCGGGCGGGTGGGGAGCTGTTTTTT. V usage is TRBV5-5 and J usage is TRBJ2-2; TRBD2 is a possible D gene (5 bases). With 4 bases removed from V and 8 bases from J, the gap between germline ends came to 9 bases. CDR3 length equals 12 residues. Germline V gives CDR1 SGHKS, CDR2 YYEKEE (reference sequence).

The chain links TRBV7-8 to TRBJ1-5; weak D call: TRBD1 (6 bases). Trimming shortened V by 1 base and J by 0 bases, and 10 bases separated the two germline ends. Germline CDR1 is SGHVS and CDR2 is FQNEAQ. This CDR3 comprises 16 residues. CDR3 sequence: CASSLEGRGSNQPQHF. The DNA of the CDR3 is TGTGCCAGCAGCTTAGAGGGCAGGGGTAGCAATCAGCCCCAGCATTTT.

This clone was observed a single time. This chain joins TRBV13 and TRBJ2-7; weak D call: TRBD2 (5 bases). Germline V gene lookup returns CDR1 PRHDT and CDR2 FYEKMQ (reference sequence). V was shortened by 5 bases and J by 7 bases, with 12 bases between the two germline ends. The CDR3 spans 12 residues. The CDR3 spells CASSPSRGEQYF. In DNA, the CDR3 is TGTGCCAGCAGCCCCTCCCGGGGAGAGCAGTACTTC.

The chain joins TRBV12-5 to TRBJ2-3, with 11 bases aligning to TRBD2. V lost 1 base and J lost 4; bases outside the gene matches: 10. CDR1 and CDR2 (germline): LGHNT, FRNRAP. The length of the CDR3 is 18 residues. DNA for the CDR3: TGTGCTAGTGGTTTGGGGCGACAACTAGCGGGGGCGGCAGATACGCAGTATTTT. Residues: CASGLGRQLAGAADTQYF.

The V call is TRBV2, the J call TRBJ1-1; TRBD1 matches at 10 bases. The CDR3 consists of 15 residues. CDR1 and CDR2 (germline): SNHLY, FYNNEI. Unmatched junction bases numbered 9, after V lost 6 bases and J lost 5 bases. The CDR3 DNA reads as TGTGCCAGCAGGGTGGGACAGGGGAGGGGAACTGAAGCTTTCTTT. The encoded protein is CASRVGQGRGTEAFF.

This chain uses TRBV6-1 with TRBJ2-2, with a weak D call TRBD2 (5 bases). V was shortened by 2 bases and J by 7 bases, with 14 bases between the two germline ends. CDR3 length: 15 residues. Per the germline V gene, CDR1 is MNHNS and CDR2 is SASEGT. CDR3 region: CASSEQDFLLGELFF. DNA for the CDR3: TGTGCCAGCAGTGAACAGGACTTCCTCCTCGGGGAGCTGTTTTTT.

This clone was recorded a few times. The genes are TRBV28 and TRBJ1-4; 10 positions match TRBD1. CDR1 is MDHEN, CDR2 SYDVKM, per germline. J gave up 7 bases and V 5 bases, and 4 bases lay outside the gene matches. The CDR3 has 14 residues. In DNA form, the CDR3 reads TGTGCCAGCAGTACACGGACAGGGGGTGAAAAACTGTTTTTT. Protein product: CASSTRTGGEKLFF.

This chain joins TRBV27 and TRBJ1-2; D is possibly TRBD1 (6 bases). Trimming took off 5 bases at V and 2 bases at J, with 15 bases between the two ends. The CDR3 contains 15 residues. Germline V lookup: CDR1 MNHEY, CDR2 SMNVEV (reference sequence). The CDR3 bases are TGTGCCAGCAGTGTCACAGGGACCCAAAACTATGGCTACACCTTC. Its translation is CASSVTGTQNYGYTF.

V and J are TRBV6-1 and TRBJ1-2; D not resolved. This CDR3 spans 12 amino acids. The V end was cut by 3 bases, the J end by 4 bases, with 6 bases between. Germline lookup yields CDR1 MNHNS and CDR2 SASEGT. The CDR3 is CASSEVSYGYTF. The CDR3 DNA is TGTGCCAGCAGTGAGGTGAGCTATGGCTACACCTTC.

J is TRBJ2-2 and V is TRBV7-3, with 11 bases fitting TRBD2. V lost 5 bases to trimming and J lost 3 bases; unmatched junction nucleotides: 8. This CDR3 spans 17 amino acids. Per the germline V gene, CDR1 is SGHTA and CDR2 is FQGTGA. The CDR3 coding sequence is TGTGCCAGCAGCCCGCGGTGGACTAGCGGGTACACCGGGGAGCTGTTTTTT. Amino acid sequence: CASSPRWTSGYTGELFF.

CDR3 coding DNA: TGCAGCGTTGACAGGGGTGGATCAGAGACCCAGTACTTC. Translating gives CSVDRGGSETQYF. The chain recombines TRBV29-1 with TRBJ2-5; D possibly corresponds to TRBD1 (6 bases). Trimming took off 3 bases at V and 4 bases at J, with 12 bases between the two ends. Germline V gene lookup returns CDR1 SQVTM and CDR2 ANQGSEA. The CDR3 runs to 13 residues.

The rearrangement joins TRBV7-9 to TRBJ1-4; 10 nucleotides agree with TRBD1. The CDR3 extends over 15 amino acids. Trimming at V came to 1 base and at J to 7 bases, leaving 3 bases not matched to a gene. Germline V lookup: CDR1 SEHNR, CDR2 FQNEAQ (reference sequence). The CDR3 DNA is TGTGCCAGCAGCTTAGAGACAGGGGGCCGTGAAAAACTGTTTTTT. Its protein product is CASSLETGGREKLFF.

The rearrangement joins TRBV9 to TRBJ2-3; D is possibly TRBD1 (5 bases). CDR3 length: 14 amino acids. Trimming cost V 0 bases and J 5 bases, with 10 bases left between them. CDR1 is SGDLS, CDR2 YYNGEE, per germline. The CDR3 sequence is CASSVGDSGDTQYF. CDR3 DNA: TGTGCCAGCAGCGTAGGAGACAGTGGAGATACGCAGTATTTT.

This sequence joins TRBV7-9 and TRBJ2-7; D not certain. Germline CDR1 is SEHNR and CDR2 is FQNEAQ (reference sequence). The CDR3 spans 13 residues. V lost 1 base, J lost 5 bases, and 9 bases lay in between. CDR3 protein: CASSLDPWHEQYF. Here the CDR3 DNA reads TGTGCCAGCAGCTTAGACCCATGGCACGAGCAGTACTTC.

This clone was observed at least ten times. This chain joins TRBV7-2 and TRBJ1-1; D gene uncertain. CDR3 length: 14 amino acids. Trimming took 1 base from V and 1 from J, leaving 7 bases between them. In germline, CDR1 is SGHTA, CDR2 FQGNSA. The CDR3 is CASSLDGGNTEAFF. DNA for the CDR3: TGTGCCAGCAGCTTAGACGGTGGGAACACTGAAGCTTTCTTT.

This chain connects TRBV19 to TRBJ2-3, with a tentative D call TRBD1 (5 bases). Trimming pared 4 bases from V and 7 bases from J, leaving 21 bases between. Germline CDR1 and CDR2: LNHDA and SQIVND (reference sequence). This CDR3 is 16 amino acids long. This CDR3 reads CASSSGHRIEWYTQYF. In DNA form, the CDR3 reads TGTGCCAGTAGTAGCGGACACCGTATAGAGTGGTATACGCAGTATTTT.

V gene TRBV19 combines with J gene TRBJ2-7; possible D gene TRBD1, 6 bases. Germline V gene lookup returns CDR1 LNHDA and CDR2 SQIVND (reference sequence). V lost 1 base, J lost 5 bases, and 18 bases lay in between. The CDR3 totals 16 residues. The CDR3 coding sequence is TGTGCCAGTAGTATAGTAACAGGGAAGAACGCCCACGAGCAGTACTTC. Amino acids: CASSIVTGKNAHEQYF.